This passage covers 29 T cell receptor beta chains from one sample sequenced in a study of T cells in localized non-small cell lung cancer (dated by TCRdb to about 2020). Libraries came from the immunoSEQ multiplex PCR assay. In TCRdb, the immuneACCESS table is reduced to in-frame sequences with V and J assigned. These tables do not hold every clone; where another copy was compared, an unresolved V gene accounts for under half, and the others remain unexplained. A total of about 4,600 clones appear in this sample, roughly 30% of them only once. 3.5% to 5.5% of the sample comes from the top ten. This material consisted of lung tumor tissue, taken before any cancer treatment. These receptor sequences come from a man aged 35 to 70 with stage III squamous cell lung carcinoma.

The chain has TRBV11-3 and TRBJ2-3, with D tentatively TRBD1 or TRBD2 (6 bases each). V was pared by 1 base and J by 4 bases, with 9 bases between. This CDR3 contains 14 residues. CDR1 is SGHNT, CDR2 YENEEA, per germline. CDR3 bases: TGTGCCAGCAGCTTAGGGGGGGCATCAGATACGCAGTATTTT. This translates into CASSLGGASDTQYF.

The gene calls are TRBV5-1 and TRBJ2-1, with D hard to call. The CDR3 spans 14 residues. Trimming took 0 bases from V and 1 from J, leaving 5 bases between them. Germline assignment: CDR1 SGHRS and CDR2 YFSETQ. This CDR3 reads CASSLEGSYNEQFF. In DNA form, the CDR3 reads TGCGCCAGCAGCTTGGAGGGTTCCTACAATGAGCAGTTCTTC.

This clone was seen a handful of times. The genes are TRBV28 and TRBJ1-1; 8 bases are a match to TRBD1. The length of the CDR3 is 12 residues. Germline values: CDR1 MDHEN, CDR2 SYDVKM. V gave up 7 bases and J gave up 7 bases; unmatched junction bases: 5. CDR3 residues: CASTRQGSEAFF. The CDR3 nucleotides are TGTGCCAGCACCCGACAGGGGAGTGAAGCTTTCTTT.

Judged by abundance, this clone is medium-sized. The genes are TRBV6-8 and TRBJ1-5; the match to TRBD1 covers 8 bases. Germline V gives CDR1 MNHGY, CDR2 SAAAGT. The CDR3 contains 13 residues. V shed 6 bases, J shed 4 bases, and the junction held 2 bases outside the gene matches. The CDR3 reads CASSRTGNQPQHF. DNA for the CDR3: TGTGCCAGCAGCCGGACAGGGAATCAGCCCCAGCATTTT.

The genes are TRBV6-8 and TRBJ2-7, with D perhaps being TRBD1 or TRBD2 (5 bases each). The CDR3 consists of 14 residues. Germline V gives CDR1 MNHGY, CDR2 SAAAGT. With 5 bases removed from V and 4 bases from J, the gap between germline ends came to 15 bases. The chain's CDR3 is CASSPQGAVYEQYF. CDR3 bases: TGTGCCAGCAGTCCTCAGGGAGCGGTTTACGAGCAGTACTTC.

The chain combines TRBV29-1 with TRBJ1-1, with unresolved D. Germline-derived CDR1 and CDR2 are SQVTM and ANQGSEA. The CDR3 runs to 12 residues. Trimming removed 5 bases from V and 1 base from J, with 8 bases in between. CDR3 region: CSVRAENTEAFF. CDR3 bases: TGCAGCGTTCGGGCAGAGAACACTGAAGCTTTCTTT.

This clone was detected a few times. The rearrangement links TRBV30 to TRBJ1-1, with D possibly being TRBD1 (5 bases). The CDR3 has 11 residues. Germline V lookup: CDR1 GTSNPN, CDR2 SVGIG (reference sequence). V lost 4 bases, J lost 13 bases, and 16 bases lay in between. DNA of the CDR3: TGTGCCTGGATTTGGGGCCCGGGGGGTTTCTTT. Translating gives CAWIWGPGGFF.

This clone was detected a few times. The V gene is TRBV10-2, the J gene TRBJ2-1, with 9 bases lining up with TRBD2. The V gene's germline CDR1 is WSHSY and CDR2 SAAADI. The CDR3 is 15 amino acids. V lost 6 bases to trimming and J lost 6 bases; unmatched junction nucleotides: 9. The CDR3 reads CASSLLAGFGNEQFF. DNA for the CDR3: TGCGCCAGCAGCCTACTAGCGGGCTTCGGCAATGAGCAGTTCTTC.

This clone was observed a handful of times. CDR3 DNA sequence: TGTGCCAGCAGTTACTCGACTCCCCTCAGGGGCGAGCAGTACTTC. This gives the protein CASSYSTPLRGEQYF. The V gene is TRBV6-8, the J gene TRBJ2-7; D is perhaps TRBD1 (6 bases). CDR3 length equals 15 residues. Trimming removed 0 bases from V and 6 bases from J, with 15 bases in between. Germline V gene lookup returns CDR1 MNHGY and CDR2 SAAAGT.

CDR3 amino acids: CASSQARDTFYGYTF. CDR3 nucleotide sequence: TGTGCCAGCAGCCAGGCGCGGGACACGTTCTATGGCTACACCTTC. This chain uses TRBV14 with TRBJ1-2, with a weak D call TRBD1 (6 bases). Trimming took off 3 bases at V and 4 bases at J, with 15 bases between the two ends. Germline CDR1 reads SGHDN; CDR2 reads FVKESK. The CDR3 contains 15 residues.

This rearrangement joins TRBV4-1 to TRBJ2-3, with a tentative D call TRBD1 (5 bases). The germline gives CDR1 MGHRA, CDR2 YSYEKL. Trimming pared 0 bases from V and 7 bases from J, leaving 20 bases between. The CDR3 is made up of 17 amino acids. The CDR3 DNA follows: TGCGCCAGCAGCCAAGATCCCGGACAACCTCTACCTTATACGCAGTATTTT. This translates into CASSQDPGQPLPYTQYF.

The chain uses TRBV6-7 and TRBJ2-7; 11 bases are a match to TRBD1. TRBV6-7 is treated as an ORF (open reading frame) with a function not yet certain. This CDR3 contains 16 residues. J was trimmed by 1 base and V by 0 bases; bases with no gene match: 2. Here the CDR3 reads CASSYSGTGGSYEQYF. The CDR3 DNA is TGTGCCAGCAGTTACTCGGGGACAGGGGGTTCCTACGAGCAGTACTTC.

This clone has just a few counts. The chain has TRBV11-3 and TRBJ2-1, with D hard to call. Trimming shortened V by 2 bases and J by 5 bases, and 10 bases separated the two germline ends. CDR3 length: 14 residues. The germline gives CDR1 SGHNT, CDR2 YENEEA. CDR3 amino acids: CASSLQMDHNEQFF. Written as DNA, the CDR3 is TGTGCCAGCAGCTTACAGATGGACCACAATGAGCAGTTCTTC. The complete variable domain, with remaining parts taken from reference TRBV11-3 and TRBJ2-1, reads EAGVVQSPRYKIIEKKQPVAFWCNPISGHNTLYWYLQNLGQGPELLIRYENEEAVDDSQLPKDRFSAERLKGVDSTLKIQPAELGDSAVYLCASSLQMDHNEQFFGPGTRLTVL.

This clone was counted between two and nine times. The genes are TRBV6-8 and TRBJ1-5; 8 bases fit TRBD1. V shed 4 bases and J 2 bases; nucleotides not matched to a gene: 10. CDR1 is MNHGY, CDR2 SAAAGT, per germline. This CDR3 spans 17 amino acids. The CDR3, as DNA: TGTGCCAGCAGTTTTTCCGGGACAGGTTTGGGCAATCAGCCCCAGCATTTT. It codes for CASSFSGTGLGNQPQHF.

The chain employs TRBV29-1 and TRBJ2-2; 7 bases fit TRBD2. In germline, CDR1 is SQVTM, CDR2 ANQGSEA. The CDR3 is 15 amino acids. The V segment lost 0 bases and the J segment 1 base; nucleotides outside the gene matches: 2. This CDR3 reads CSVEDASGNTGELFF. The CDR3 DNA reads as TGCAGCGTTGAAGATGCTAGCGGGAACACCGGGGAGCTGTTTTTT.

The rearrangement links TRBV27 to TRBJ1-2, with D possibly being TRBD1 (6 bases). The CDR3 contains 14 residues. The V end was cut by 8 bases, the J end by 2 bases, with 15 bases between. CDR1 MNHEY and CDR2 SMNVEV come from the germline V gene (reference sequence). The CDR3 sequence is CASSYGGPNYGYTF. The CDR3 bases are TGTGCCAGCTCTTACGGGGGGCCCAACTATGGCTACACCTTC.

The CDR3 region has the DNA TGTGCCAGCCAGACTCACAGGGGGCTTGGCTACACCTTC. Its protein product is CASQTHRGLGYTF. V gene TRBV12-5 combines with J gene TRBJ1-2, with 9 positions matching TRBD1. CDR1 LGHNT and CDR2 FRNRAP come from the germline V gene. This CDR3 contains 13 residues.

This chain uses TRBV19 with TRBJ1-6, with D hard to call. Germline V gene data show CDR1 as LNHDA and CDR2 as SQIVND (reference sequence). This CDR3 spans 17 amino acids. Trimming removed 11 bases from V and 3 bases from J, with 23 bases in between. The CDR3 here is CAPEGIPSVIYNSPLHF. CDR3 nucleotide sequence: TGTGCCCCGGAAGGGATCCCCTCCGTGATCTATAATTCACCCCTCCACTTT.

This clone was counted between two and nine times. The chain links TRBV11-3 to TRBJ1-6; D possibly corresponds to TRBD1 (6 bases). Trimming left V 7 bases short and J 6 bases short, with 16 bases between. The germline V gene has CDR1 SGHNT and CDR2 YENEEA. This CDR3 is built from 15 residues. The CDR3 coding sequence is TGTGCCAGCAACTTGGTGGGGGGGCTTAATTCACCCCTCCACTTT. Translated, it gives CASNLVGGLNSPLHF.

In its sample, this clone was seen a few times. The chain carries TRBV1 and TRBJ2-5; the D call in the table, TRBD1, was not verified against the DNA. TRBV1 is a recognized pseudogene. The CDR3 loop spans 17 amino acids. For the CDR3, the DNA is TGCGCCAGCAGCCCTGGGCTCGGGACAGAGGGACAAGAGACCCAGTACTTC. Encoded protein: CASSPGLGTEGQETQYF.

This clone is a singleton in its sample. The rearrangement joins TRBV30 to TRBJ2-7; D may be TRBD2 (5 bases). Per germline, CDR1 GTSNPN and CDR2 SVGIG (reference sequence). This CDR3 has 12 residues. Between the trimmed V and J ends, which lost 5 bases and 3 bases, there was a span of 11 bases. The CDR3 region is CAWAYGIYEQYF. The CDR3 bases are TGTGCCTGGGCGTACGGGATCTACGAGCAGTACTTC.

In this sample, this clone turned up a few times. The rearrangement joins TRBV5-1 to TRBJ2-5; D is undetermined. In germline, CDR1 is SGHRS, CDR2 YFSETQ. The CDR3 sequence is 14 residues long. The V gene lost 0 bases and the J gene lost 3 bases, with 9 bases spanning the gap. This CDR3 reads CASSLDSVKETQYF. CDR3 coding DNA: TGCGCCAGCAGCTTGGACAGCGTAAAAGAGACCCAGTACTTC.

In its sample, this clone was seen a few times. The V call is TRBV11-3, the J call TRBJ2-7; D call uncertain. The germline V gene has CDR1 SGHNT and CDR2 YENEEA. Trimming cost V 5 bases and J 0 bases, with 14 bases left between them. CDR3 length equals 15 residues. CDR3 residues: CASSQGRLLSYEQYF. The DNA of the CDR3 is TGTGCCAGCAGCCAAGGCCGACTGCTCTCCTACGAGCAGTACTTC. Using reference TRBV11-3 and TRBJ2-7 for the parts outside the CDR3, the full variable domain is EAGVVQSPRYKIIEKKQPVAFWCNPISGHNTLYWYLQNLGQGPELLIRYENEEAVDDSQLPKDRFSAERLKGVDSTLKIQPAELGDSAVYLCASSQGRLLSYEQYFGPGTRLTVT.

The gene calls are TRBV18 and TRBJ2-1; TRBD1 or TRBD2 may be the D gene (5 bases each). The ends were cut back, 3 bases at V and 10 bases at J, with 10 bases in the middle. Germline V gives CDR1 KGHSH, CDR2 LQKENI. The CDR3 is 12 amino acids. CDR3 protein: CASSPAGTEQFF. In DNA form, the CDR3 reads TGTGCCAGCTCACCGGCTGGGACCGAGCAGTTCTTC. The full variable domain, in which reference TRBV18 and TRBJ2-1 provide the parts outside the CDR3, is NAGVMQNPRHLVRRRGQEARLRCSPMKGHSHVYWYRQLPEEGLKFMVYLQKENIIDESGMPKERFSAEFPKEGPSILRIQQVVRGDSAAYFCASSPAGTEQFFGPGTRLTVL.

This clone is medium-sized. The V and J genes are TRBV2 and TRBJ2-1, with 8 bases that match TRBD2. Germline V gene sequence: CDR1 SNHLY, CDR2 FYNNEI. The ends lost 3 bases at V and 2 bases at J; junction bases unmatched: 3. This CDR3 region has 15 residues. The CDR3, as DNA: TGTGCCAGCAGTGATATCGGGGGGGCCTACAATGAGCAGTTCTTC. The encoded protein is CASSDIGGAYNEQFF.

The rearrangement links TRBV6-8 to TRBJ2-7; weak D call: TRBD2 (7 bases). V lost 5 bases to trimming and J lost 0 bases, with 14 bases between them. The CDR3 runs 15 residues. Germline lookup yields CDR1 MNHGY and CDR2 SAAAGT. Here the CDR3 DNA reads TGTGCCAGCAGTGGGGGCGGGGGATCCTCCTACGAGCAGTACTTC. The encoded protein is CASSGGGGSSYEQYF.

This clone was observed a handful of times. The V call is TRBV18, the J call TRBJ1-1; D is unclear. The ends were cut back, 1 base at V and 4 bases at J, with 7 bases in the middle. This CDR3 contains 13 residues. From germline, CDR1 is KGHSH and CDR2 LQKENI. The CDR3 DNA reads TGTGCCAGCTCACCACTGGGGTCCACTGAAGCTTTCTTT. Its protein product is CASSPLGSTEAFF.

This sequence joins TRBV10-3 and TRBJ2-5; D remains unclear. Between the trimmed V and J ends, which lost 0 bases and 1 base, there was a span of 9 bases. CDR1 and CDR2 (germline): ENHRY, SYGVKD. This CDR3 contains 15 residues. The CDR3 sequence is CAISESMGTQETQYF. CDR3 sequence (DNA): TGTGCCATCAGTGAGTCGATGGGTACCCAAGAGACCCAGTACTTC.

This clone is labeled as medium-sized (0.01 to 0.1%). The chain recombines TRBV6-8 with TRBJ2-5; 8 positions agree with TRBD2. The V gene end was trimmed by 7 bases and the J gene end by 5 bases; junction bases not matched to a gene: 3. The germline gives CDR1 MNHGY, CDR2 SAAAGT. The CDR3 runs to 12 residues. CDR3 DNA sequence: TGTGCCAGCATTTCTAGCGGGGAGACCCAGTACTTC. It yields the protein CASISSGETQYF.